This TCR beta chain was documented in a study of T cell clusters in autoimmune cytopenias (dated by TCRdb to the late 2010s). Study-wide context: A median TRB sequencing depth of 50,000 or so reads per sample was reached, and a median of approximately 2,400 distinct TRB clonotypes per sample was obtained. In autoimmune cytopenia patients, peripheral blood TRB and IGH repertoires were sequenced during active disease and over treatment follow-up, together with healthy, CLL and autoimmune hepatitis controls. The study aimed to test whether autoimmune cytopenia patients carry a disease-specific immune repertoire signature usable as a blood-based biomarker.

Paper-wide results and their limitations: In the comparison of secondary cytopenia with CLL, no cluster-lack signature showed up, apparently because the dominant lymphoma-associated repertoire masked the signature. Approximately 3-fold more exclusive TRB clusters were observed in healthy donors than in active autoimmune hepatitis patients, consistent with an autoimmunity-wide signature. GLIPH results suggested that primary autoimmune cytopenia patients were missing physiological T cell clusters, with over 45 clusters found only in healthy donors compared with 15 to 20 found only in patients. The T cell clusters were defined only in silico, and the functional role of the clusters still needed to be validated experimentally. TRB repertoire shifts, with less even repertoires observed in secondary cytopenia and CLL, were mostly attributed to lymphoma bias rather than autoimmunity.

Each sample's TRB amplification started from approximately 240 ng of peripheral blood genomic DNA, which corresponds to some 41,000 genome equivalents. The cysteine opens and the phenylalanine closes a CDR3 of 12 amino acids. Only the protein sequence is given. The germline V gene (reference sequence) specifies GTSNPN as CDR1 and SVGIG as CDR2. About this clonotype: There is no known antigen for this receptor.

TRB rearrangements were amplified by multiplex PCR using a touch-down protocol with TRB-A and TRB-B primer pools mixed in one tube. Illumina adapters and sample indices were added to the amplicons through two consecutive PCR reactions performed with Phusion HS II polymerase. The amplicons were purified from gel with the NucleoSpin Gel and PCR Clean-up kit, after which the amplicons were quantified by Qubit and checked for quality on an Agilent 2100 Bioanalyzer. Sequencing of the libraries was done on an Illumina MiSeq with 600-cycle, single-indexed, paired-end runs. As for how the authors treated the data: MiXCR version 2.1.12 with the default MiXCR reference library was used to align and assemble TRB reads. A clone was defined by each unique CDR3 nucleotide sequence, and the analysis included only productive sequences supported by at least two reads. Alpha-parameterized diversity profiles (alpha 0 to 5), including the Shannon (alpha 1) and Simpson (alpha 2) indices, were computed with an R script to assess repertoire diversity. Combinatorial TRB VJ usage was computed with the tcR package and compared between cohorts by principal component analysis with ade4. GLIPH clustering of TCRbeta CDR3s was carried out on cohort pairs matched by age and read depth, and cluster frequencies were compared by Wilcoxon test. Through TCRdb reprocessing, the reads give one entry per CDR3 protein sequence; DNA is omitted. These V and J calls rely on TCRdb rather than the paper's analysis. In this sample's table one finds under 15,000 distinct CDR3 sequences. The top ten constitute around 2.7% of the sample.

The receptor was derived from a human donor with an autoimmune cytopenia or autoimmune hepatitis (not recorded which). The chain uses TRBV30 and TRBJ2-5; the D call from TCRdb, TRBD2, cannot be confirmed without DNA. The sequenced sample consisted of peripheral blood. The CDR3 reads CAWSVGSVTQYF.